The clone carrying this TCR beta chain was counted at least ten times. Its antigen is not identified. The data originate from a study of T cells in Graves' hyperthyroidism and ophthalmopathy. Turning to the study itself: Peripheral blood was acquired at first diagnosis, ahead of any therapy whatsoever.

Reasons for excluding patients were uncontrolled infection, other autoimmune disease, pregnancy or lactation. In germline, CDR1 is SGHRS, CDR2 YFSETQ. With 4 bases clipped from V and 7 bases from J, the junction kept 13 bases outside the gene matches. The CDR3 has 15 amino acids. Researchers took RNA transcripts and amplified the TCR beta CDR3 regions from them. HTBI primers were used for first-round RT-PCR of the TCR CDR3. TCRdb recomputed calls from the multiplex PCR reads with MiXCR, one row per CDR3 protein. Here the sample spans about 250,000 distinct CDR3 sequences, roughly a quarter being singletons. Overall study findings and caveats: Also found in blood were most expanded thyroid clonotypes above 0.001.

The sample was blood. The V gene is TRBV5-1, the J gene TRBJ1-1; 7 nucleotides agree with TRBD1. The clonotype comes from a woman in her thirties or forties with Graves' ophthalmopathy. Here the CDR3 DNA reads TGCGCCAGCAGCCCATCCGTTACAGGGGCACGTGAAGCTTTCTTT. This sequence encodes CASSPSVTGAREAFF.